Each of the 10 T cell receptor beta chains below was sequenced from the same sample in a study of cytomegalovirus exposure and HLA in healthy donors. PCR used 60 Vbeta primers and 13 Jbeta primers. Using immunoSEQ multiplex PCR, the repertoire was profiled, and TCRdb retains in-frame clones only, with some absent. The sample yields about 140,000 clones, 60% to 80% seen once. Sequencing was done on a sample of PBMCs. The receptors were sampled from a man in his forties in good health and CMV-seronegative.

The CDR3 coding sequence is TGCGCCAGCAGCCAAGATTTAGGCCTAGCGGGGGGGCCCCACGAGCAGTACTTC. Amino acids: CASSQDLGLAGGPHEQYF. V gene TRBV4-1 combines with J gene TRBJ2-5; 12 bases are a match to TRBD2. Gene TRBJ2-7 matches the end of the DNA better, so the J call may be wrong. Germline CDR1 reads MGHRA; CDR2 reads YSYEKL. This CDR3 is built from 18 residues.

This clone was detected only a few times. The chain recombines TRBV11-3 with TRBJ1-4; 8 bases line up with TRBD1. Germline V CDR1 and CDR2: SGHNT, YENEEA. J gave up 3 bases and V 1 base, and 4 bases lay outside the gene matches. There are 16 residues in the CDR3. The CDR3 DNA reads as TGTGCCAGCAGCTTAGGGGACAGGTGGGCTAATGAAAAACTGTTTTTT. This translates into CASSLGDRWANEKLFF. The whole variable domain, remainder taken from reference TRBV11-3 and TRBJ1-4, is EAGVVQSPRYKIIEKKQPVAFWCNPISGHNTLYWYLQNLGQGPELLIRYENEEAVDDSQLPKDRFSAERLKGVDSTLKIQPAELGDSAVYLCASSLGDRWANEKLFFGSGTQLSVL.

The chain combines TRBV11-3 with TRBJ2-1, with TRBD1 identical over 10 bases. CDR3 length equals 13 residues. Germline V gives CDR1 SGHNT, CDR2 YENEEA. V shed 5 bases and J 9 bases; nucleotides not matched to a gene: 4. DNA for the CDR3: TGTGCCAGCAGCAAAGACAGGGGGCCTGAGCAGTTCTTC. Translation: CASSKDRGPEQFF.

The genes are TRBV6-5 and TRBJ1-1, with D perhaps matching TRBD1 (5 bases). Trimming took 0 bases from V and 1 from J, leaving 9 bases between them. This CDR3 comprises 15 residues. Germline loops: CDR1 MNHEY, CDR2 SVGAGI. CDR3 amino acids: CASSYSIGGNTEAFF. The CDR3 nucleotides read TGTGCCAGCAGTTACTCAATCGGGGGGAACACTGAAGCTTTCTTT.

The chain is built from TRBV4-1 and TRBJ2-3; the D gene is possibly TRBD2 (5 bases). Trimming removed 2 bases at V and 4 bases at J, with 19 bases between. There are 17 residues in the CDR3. The germline V gene encodes CDR1 MGHRA and CDR2 YSYEKL. The CDR3 loop reads CASSQLGSPRGPDTQYF. CDR3 nucleotides: TGCGCCAGCAGCCAATTAGGGAGCCCGAGAGGGCCAGATACGCAGTATTTT.

This clone occurred once. V and J are TRBV4-1 and TRBJ1-2; TRBD1 is a possible D gene (5 bases). The germline V and J ends were trimmed by 0 bases and 0 bases, with 11 bases remaining between them. The CDR3 is 16 amino acids. From germline, CDR1 is MGHRA and CDR2 YSYEKL. In nucleotides, the CDR3 is TGCGCCAGCAGCCAAGAGGGGCGACCGGCTAACTATGGCTACACCTTC. Amino acid sequence: CASSQEGRPANYGYTF.

The gene calls are TRBV9 and TRBJ1-6, with D uncertain. From germline, CDR1 is SGDLS and CDR2 YYNGEE. The CDR3 totals 15 residues. V shed 3 bases and J shed 8 bases, with 15 bases lying between them. The CDR3: CASSARGSTYSPLHF. The CDR3, as DNA: TGTGCCAGCAGCGCGCGAGGCAGCACTTATTCACCCCTCCACTTT.

Here the CDR3 DNA reads TGCGCCAGCAGCCAATTACAGATGAACACTGAAGCTTTCTTT. Its translation: CASSQLQMNTEAFF. V gene TRBV4-1 combines with J gene TRBJ1-1; D not certain. V lost 2 bases to trimming and J lost 0 bases, with 7 bases between them. The CDR3 extends over 14 amino acids. Germline loops: CDR1 MGHRA, CDR2 YSYEKL.

The chain is built from TRBV4-1 and TRBJ2-2, with D unresolved. The V end was cut by 1 base, the J end by 6 bases, with 6 bases between. CDR1 and CDR2 (germline): MGHRA, YSYEKL. The CDR3 totals 13 residues. In DNA, the CDR3 is TGCGCCAGCAGCCAAGGGGCCGCCGGGGAGCTGTTTTTT. It translates to CASSQGAAGELFF.

V is TRBV19 and J is TRBJ1-2, with a weak D call TRBD1 (6 bases). The CDR3 totals 13 residues. Germline CDR1 LNHDA, CDR2 SQIVND (reference sequence). Trimming took off 8 bases at V and 4 bases at J, with 14 bases between the two ends. CDR3 amino acids: CASRGGLGYGYTF. CDR3 coding DNA: TGTGCCAGTCGCGGGGGGCTCGGCTATGGCTACACCTTC.